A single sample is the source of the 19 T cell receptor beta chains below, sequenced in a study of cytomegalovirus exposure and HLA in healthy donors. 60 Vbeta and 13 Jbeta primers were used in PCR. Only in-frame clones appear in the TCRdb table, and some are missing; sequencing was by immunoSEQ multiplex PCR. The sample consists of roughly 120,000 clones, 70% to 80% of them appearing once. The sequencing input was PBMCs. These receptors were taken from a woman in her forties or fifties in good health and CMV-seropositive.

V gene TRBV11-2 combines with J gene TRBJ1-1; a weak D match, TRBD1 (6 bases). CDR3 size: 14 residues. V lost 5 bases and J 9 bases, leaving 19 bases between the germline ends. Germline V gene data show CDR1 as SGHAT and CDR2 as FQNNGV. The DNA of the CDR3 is TGTGCCAGCAGCCAAGGGGCAGGGGCAGGGAAAGCTTTCTTT. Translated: CASSQGAGAGKAFF. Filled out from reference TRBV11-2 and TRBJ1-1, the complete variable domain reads EAGVAQSPRYKIIEKRQSVAFWCNPISGHATLYWYQQILGQGPKLLIQFQNNGVVDDSQLPKDRFSAERLKGVDSTLKIQPAKLEDSAVYLCASSQGAGAGKAFFGQGTRLTVV.

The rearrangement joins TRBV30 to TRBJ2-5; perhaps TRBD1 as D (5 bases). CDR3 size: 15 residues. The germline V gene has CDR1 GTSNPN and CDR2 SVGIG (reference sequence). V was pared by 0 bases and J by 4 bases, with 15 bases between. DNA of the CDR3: TGTGCCTGGAGTGTACGGTCCAGGGTCGGAGAGACCCAGTACTTC. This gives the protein CAWSVRSRVGETQYF.

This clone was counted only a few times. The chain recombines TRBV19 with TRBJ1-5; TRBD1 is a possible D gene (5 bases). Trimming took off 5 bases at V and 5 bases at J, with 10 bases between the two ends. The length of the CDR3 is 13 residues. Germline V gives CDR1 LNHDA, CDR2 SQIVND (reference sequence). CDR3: CASSARVDQPQHF. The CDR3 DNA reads TGTGCCAGTAGTGCCAGGGTGGATCAGCCCCAGCATTTT.

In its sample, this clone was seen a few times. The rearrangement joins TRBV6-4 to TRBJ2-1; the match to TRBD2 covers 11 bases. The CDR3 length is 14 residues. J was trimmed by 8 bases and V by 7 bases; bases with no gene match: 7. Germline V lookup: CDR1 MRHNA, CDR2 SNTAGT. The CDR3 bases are TGTGCCAGCAAGGAACTAGCGGGAGTCGATGAGCAGTTCTTC. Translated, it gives CASKELAGVDEQFF.

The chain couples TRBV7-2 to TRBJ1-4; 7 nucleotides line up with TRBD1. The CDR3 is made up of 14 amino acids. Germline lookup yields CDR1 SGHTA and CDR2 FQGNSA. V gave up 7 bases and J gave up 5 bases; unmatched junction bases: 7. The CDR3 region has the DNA TGTGCCAGCACCCGCCGACAGGGCAATGAAAAACTGTTTTTT. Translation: CASTRRQGNEKLFF.

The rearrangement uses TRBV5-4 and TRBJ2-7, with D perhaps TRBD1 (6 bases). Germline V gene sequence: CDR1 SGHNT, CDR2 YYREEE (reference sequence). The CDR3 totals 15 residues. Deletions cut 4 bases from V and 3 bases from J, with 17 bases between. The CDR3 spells CASSPDSGIDYEQYF. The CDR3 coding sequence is TGTGCCAGCAGCCCGGACAGTGGGATTGACTACGAGCAGTACTTC. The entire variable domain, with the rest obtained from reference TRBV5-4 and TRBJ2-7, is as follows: ETGVTQSPTHLIKTRGQQVTLRCSSQSGHNTVSWYQQALGQGPQFIFQYYREEENGRGNFPPRFSGLQFPNYSSELNVNALELDDSALYLCASSPDSGIDYEQYFGPGTRLTVT.

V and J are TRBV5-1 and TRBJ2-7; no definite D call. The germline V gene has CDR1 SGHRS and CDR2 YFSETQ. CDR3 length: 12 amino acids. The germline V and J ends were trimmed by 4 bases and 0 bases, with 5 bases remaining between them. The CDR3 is CASSGASYEQYF. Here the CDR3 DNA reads TGCGCCAGCAGCGGAGCCTCCTACGAGCAGTACTTC.

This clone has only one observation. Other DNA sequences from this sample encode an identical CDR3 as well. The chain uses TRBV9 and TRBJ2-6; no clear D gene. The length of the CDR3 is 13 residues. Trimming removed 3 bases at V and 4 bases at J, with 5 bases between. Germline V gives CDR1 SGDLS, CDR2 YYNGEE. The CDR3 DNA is TGTGCCAGCAGCGACACCGGGGCCAACGTCCTGACTTTC. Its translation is CASSDTGANVLTF.

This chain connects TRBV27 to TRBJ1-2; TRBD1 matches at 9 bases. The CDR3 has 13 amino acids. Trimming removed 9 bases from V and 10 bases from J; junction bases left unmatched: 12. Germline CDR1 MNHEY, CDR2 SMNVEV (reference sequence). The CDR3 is CASERQGGSNYTF. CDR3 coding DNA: TGTGCCAGTGAAAGACAGGGGGGCAGTAACTACACCTTC.

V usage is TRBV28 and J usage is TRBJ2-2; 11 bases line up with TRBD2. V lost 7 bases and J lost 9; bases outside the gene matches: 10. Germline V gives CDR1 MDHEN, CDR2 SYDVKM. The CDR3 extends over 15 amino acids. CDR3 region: CASTIDSGRARELFF. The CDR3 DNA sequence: TGTGCCAGCACGATTGATAGCGGGAGGGCCCGGGAGCTGTTTTTT.

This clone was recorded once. The chain's CDR3 is CASSPPVGELFF. CDR3 DNA sequence: TGTGCCAGCAGTCCACCAGTCGGGGAGCTGTTTTTT. The J gene is TRBJ2-2, the V gene TRBV6-1, with D unresolved. Trimming removed 5 bases from V and 7 bases from J, with 8 bases in between. CDR3 length: 12 amino acids. The germline gives CDR1 MNHNS, CDR2 SASEGT.

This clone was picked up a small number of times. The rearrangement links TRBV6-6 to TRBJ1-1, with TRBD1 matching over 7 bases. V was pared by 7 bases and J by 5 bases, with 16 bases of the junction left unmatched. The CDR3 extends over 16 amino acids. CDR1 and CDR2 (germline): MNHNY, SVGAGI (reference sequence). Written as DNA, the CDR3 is TGTGCCAGCACCCAATCCCGCACGACAGGGAGTACTGAAGCTTTCTTT. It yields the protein CASTQSRTTGSTEAFF.

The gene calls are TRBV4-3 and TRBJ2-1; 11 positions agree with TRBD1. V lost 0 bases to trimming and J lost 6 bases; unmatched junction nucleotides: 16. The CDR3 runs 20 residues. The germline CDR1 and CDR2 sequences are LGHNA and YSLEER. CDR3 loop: CASSQDERTGGRWEPNEQFF. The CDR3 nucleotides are TGCGCCAGCAGCCAAGATGAACGGACAGGGGGCAGGTGGGAGCCCAATGAGCAGTTCTTC.

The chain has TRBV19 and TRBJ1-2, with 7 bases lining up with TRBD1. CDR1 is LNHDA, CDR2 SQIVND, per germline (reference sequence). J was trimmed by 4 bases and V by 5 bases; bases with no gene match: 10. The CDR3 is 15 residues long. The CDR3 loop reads CASSPDREHVYGYTF. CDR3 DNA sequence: TGTGCCAGTAGTCCCGACAGGGAACATGTCTATGGCTACACCTTC.

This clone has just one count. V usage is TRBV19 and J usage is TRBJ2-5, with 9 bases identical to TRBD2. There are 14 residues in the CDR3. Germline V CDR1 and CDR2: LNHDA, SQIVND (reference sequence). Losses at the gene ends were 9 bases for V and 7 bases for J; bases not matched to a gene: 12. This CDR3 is CARKRGGRAPTQYF. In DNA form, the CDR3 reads TGTGCCAGGAAGAGAGGCGGGAGGGCCCCGACCCAGTACTTC.

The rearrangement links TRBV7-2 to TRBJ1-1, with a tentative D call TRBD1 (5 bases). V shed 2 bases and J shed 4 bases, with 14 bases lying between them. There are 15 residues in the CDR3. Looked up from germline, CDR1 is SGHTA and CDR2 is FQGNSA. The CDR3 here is CASSLMNGGGTEAFF. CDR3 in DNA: TGTGCCAGCAGCTTAATGAATGGGGGGGGCACTGAAGCTTTCTTT.

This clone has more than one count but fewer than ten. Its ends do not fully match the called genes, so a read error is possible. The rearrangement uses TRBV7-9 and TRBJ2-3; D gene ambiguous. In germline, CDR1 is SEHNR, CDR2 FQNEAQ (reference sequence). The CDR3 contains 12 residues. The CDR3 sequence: CSSSFGTDTQYF. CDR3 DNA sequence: TGTTCCAGCAGCTTCGGGACAGATACGCAGTATTTT.

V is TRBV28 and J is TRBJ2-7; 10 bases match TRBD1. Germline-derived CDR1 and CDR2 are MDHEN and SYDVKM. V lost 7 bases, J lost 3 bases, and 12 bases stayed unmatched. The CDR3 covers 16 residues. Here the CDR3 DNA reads TGTGCCAGCATCACTGCTTCCGGGACAGGGGACTACGAGCAGTACTTC. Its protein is CASITASGTGDYEQYF. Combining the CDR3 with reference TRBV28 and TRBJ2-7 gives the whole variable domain DVKVTQSSRYLVKRTGEKVFLECVQDMDHENMFWYRQDPGLGLRLIYFSYDVKMKEKGDIPEGYSVSREKKERFSLILESASTNQTSMYLCASITASGTGDYEQYFGPGTRLTVT.

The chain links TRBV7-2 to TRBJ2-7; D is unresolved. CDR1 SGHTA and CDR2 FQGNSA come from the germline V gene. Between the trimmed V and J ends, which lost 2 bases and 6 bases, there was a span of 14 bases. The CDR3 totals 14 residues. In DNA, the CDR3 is TGTGCCAGCAGCTTAATGGTCGACATTGGCGAGCAGTACTTC. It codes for CASSLMVDIGEQYF.